One and the same sample provided the 10 T cell receptor beta chains below, sequenced in a study of T cells after yellow fever vaccination. TCRdb called the 5' RACE reads again in MiXCR, with one record for every CDR3 protein. The table lists over 300,000 distinct CDR3 sequences, 6.5% to 8.5% of them singletons. Source: PBMCs, taken roughly 46 days after the first yellow fever vaccination. These receptors all come from a man between 18 and 35 years old who received the YFV17D yellow fever vaccine.

This clonotype has only a few counts. The rearrangement joins TRBV30 to TRBJ2-7; 8 bases are shared with TRBD1. Germline loops: CDR1 GTSNPN, CDR2 SVGIG (reference sequence). The CDR3 runs to 13 residues. J was trimmed by 7 bases and V by 2 bases; bases with no gene match: 7. The CDR3 here is CAWSPQGAREQYF. The CDR3 DNA sequence: TGTGCCTGGAGTCCTCAGGGGGCGAGGGAGCAGTACTTC.

This clonotype has more than one count but fewer than ten. The chain has TRBV20-1 and TRBJ2-7; no clear D gene. Germline loops: CDR1 DFQATT, CDR2 SNEGSKA (reference sequence). V lost 5 bases, J lost 3 bases, and 11 bases lay in between. The CDR3 contains 12 residues. CDR3 nucleotides: TGCAGTGCTTTAAACAGAGACTACGAGCAGTACTTC. Amino acid sequence: CSALNRDYEQYF.

As to this clonotype: A much larger clone lies one base from this, so it may be a read error. J is TRBJ2-5 and V is TRBV7-9; D call uncertain. The CDR3 contains 12 residues. The germline gives CDR1 SEHNR, CDR2 FQNEAQ (reference sequence). The CDR3 here is CASSSAEDTQYF. CDR3 in DNA: TGTGCCAGCAGCTCCGCCGAAGACACCCAGTACTTC.

Ten or more counts support this clonotype. The gene calls are TRBV7-9 and TRBJ2-1; D unclear. CDR1 is SEHNR and CDR2 is FQNEAQ in the germline V gene (reference sequence). Trimming left V 5 bases short and J 9 bases short, with 11 bases between. The CDR3 runs 12 residues. This chain's CDR3 is CASSLVVVEQFF. In DNA, the CDR3 is TGTGCCAGCAGCCTCGTTGTTGTTGAGCAGTTCTTC.

The rearrangement links TRBV10-3 to TRBJ2-7; 7 bases align to TRBD1. The V gene's germline CDR1 is ENHRY and CDR2 SYGVKD. Trimming at V came to 4 bases and at J to 2 bases, leaving 2 bases not matched to a gene. The CDR3 runs 13 residues. In nucleotides, the CDR3 is TGTGCCATCAGTGTGACAGGGCCCTACGAGCAGTACTTC. Translating it yields CAISVTGPYEQYF.

This clonotype was seen a few times. This sequence joins TRBV7-9 and TRBJ2-2; 10 nucleotides align to TRBD2. The CDR3 runs to 16 residues. J lost 4 bases, V lost 2 bases, and 4 bases had no gene match. Looked up from germline, CDR1 is SEHNR and CDR2 is FQNEAQ (reference sequence). CDR3 nucleotides: TGTGCCAGCAGCTTACCTCTAGCGGGGGTCACCGGGGAGCTGTTTTTT. Its protein product is CASSLPLAGVTGELFF. Full variable domain (outside the CDR3, taken from reference TRBV7-9 and TRBJ2-2): DTGVSQNPRHKITKRGQNVTFRCDPISEHNRLYWYRQTLGQGPEFLTYFQNEAQLEKSRLLSDRFSAERPKGSFSTLEIQRTEQGDSAMYLCASSLPLAGVTGELFFGEGSRLTVL.

This clonotype was seen many times. V usage is TRBV20-1 and J usage is TRBJ2-1; TRBD2 is a possible D gene (6 bases). Trimming stripped 0 bases from V and 2 bases from J, with 11 bases between. CDR3 length equals 15 residues. Germline V gene data show CDR1 as DFQATT and CDR2 as SNEGSKA (reference sequence). The CDR3 protein is CSARDSAGPYNEQFF. The CDR3 DNA sequence: TGCAGTGCTAGAGATTCGGCGGGGCCCTACAATGAGCAGTTCTTC.

The chain recombines TRBV20-1 with TRBJ2-1; D might be TRBD1 or TRBD2, each matching 5 bases. V lost 2 bases, J lost 2 bases, and 16 bases lay in between. Looked up from germline, CDR1 is DFQATT and CDR2 is SNEGSKA (reference sequence). CDR3 length: 16 amino acids. The CDR3 protein is CSARPLRGGPYNEQFF. The CDR3 nucleotides read TGCAGTGCTAGACCCCTGAGGGGTGGCCCCTACAATGAGCAGTTCTTC.

At least ten counts were recorded for this clonotype. The rearrangement links TRBV5-1 to TRBJ2-2; D not resolved. There are 14 residues in the CDR3. V lost 0 bases and J 4 bases, leaving 7 bases between the germline ends. Germline CDR1 SGHRS, CDR2 YFSETQ. CDR3 residues: CASSLESGTGELFF. CDR3 DNA sequence: TGCGCCAGCAGCTTGGAGTCGGGCACCGGGGAGCTGTTTTTT.

This clonotype was counted ten times or more. The V call is TRBV3-1, the J call TRBJ1-3, with 7 positions matching TRBD1. The V gene end was trimmed by 1 base and the J gene end by 2 bases; junction bases not matched to a gene: 2. Germline lookup yields CDR1 LGHDT and CDR2 YNNKEL (reference sequence). This CDR3 comprises 15 residues. CDR3 nucleotides: TGTGCCAGCAGCCAAGGGACAGGCGCTGGAAACACCATATATTTT. Its translation is CASSQGTGAGNTIYF.